This section outlines one TCR beta chain sequence together with its context. Measured with immunoSEQ multiplex PCR; TCRdb has only the in-frame clones, and not every one. This table holds 100,000 or so clones, roughly 84% found once. This specimen comes from a study of cytomegalovirus exposure and HLA in healthy donors. In germline, CDR1 is MGHRA, CDR2 YSYEKL. The CDR3 contains 14 residues. V lost 4 bases, J lost 5 bases, and 6 bases stayed unmatched. The sequence came from a young man in good health and CMV-seropositive. Sequencing input: PBMCs. The V call is TRBV4-1, the J call TRBJ1-1, with 8 bases identical to TRBD1. The DNA for the CDR3 is TGCGCCAGCAGCCCGACGGACAGGGTGACTGAAGCTTTCTTT. Its protein is CASSPTDRVTEAFF.